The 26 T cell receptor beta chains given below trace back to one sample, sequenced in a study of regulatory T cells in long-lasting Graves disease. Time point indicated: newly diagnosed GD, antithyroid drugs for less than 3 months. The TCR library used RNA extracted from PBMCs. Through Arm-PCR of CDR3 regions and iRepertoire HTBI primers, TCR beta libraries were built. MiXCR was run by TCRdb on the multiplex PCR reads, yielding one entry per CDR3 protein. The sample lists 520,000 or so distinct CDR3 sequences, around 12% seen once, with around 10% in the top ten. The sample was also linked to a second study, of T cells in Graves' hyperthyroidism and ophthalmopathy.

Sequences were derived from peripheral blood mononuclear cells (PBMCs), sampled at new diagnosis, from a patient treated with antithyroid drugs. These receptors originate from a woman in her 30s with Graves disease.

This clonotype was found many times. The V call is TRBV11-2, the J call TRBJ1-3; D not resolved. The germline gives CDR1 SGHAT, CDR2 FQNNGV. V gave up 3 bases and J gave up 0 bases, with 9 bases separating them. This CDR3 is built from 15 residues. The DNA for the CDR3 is TGTGCCAGCAGCTTCCAGCGCACCTCTGGAAACACCATATATTTT. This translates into CASSFQRTSGNTIYF.

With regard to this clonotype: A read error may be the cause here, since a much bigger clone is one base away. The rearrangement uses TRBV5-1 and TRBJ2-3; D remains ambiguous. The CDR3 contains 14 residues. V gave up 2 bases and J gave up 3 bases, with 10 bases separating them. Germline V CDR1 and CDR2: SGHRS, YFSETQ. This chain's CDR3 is CASSFQSITDTQYF. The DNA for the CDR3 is TGCGCCAGCAGCTTTCAGTCTATAACAGATACGCAGTATTTT.

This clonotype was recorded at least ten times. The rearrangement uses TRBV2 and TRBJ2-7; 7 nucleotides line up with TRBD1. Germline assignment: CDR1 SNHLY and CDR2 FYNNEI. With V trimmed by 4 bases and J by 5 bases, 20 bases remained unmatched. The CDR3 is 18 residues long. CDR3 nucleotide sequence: TGTGCCAGCAGTGTGACCAAGGGAAGTGGCAGGGGGACCGACGAGCAGTACTTC. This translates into CASSVTKGSGRGTDEQYF.

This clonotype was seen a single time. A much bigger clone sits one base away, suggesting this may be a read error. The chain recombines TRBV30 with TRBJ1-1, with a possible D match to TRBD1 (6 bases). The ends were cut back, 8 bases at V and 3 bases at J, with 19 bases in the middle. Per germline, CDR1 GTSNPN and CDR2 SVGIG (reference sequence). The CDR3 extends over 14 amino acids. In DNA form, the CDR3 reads TGTGCCAGCTCCTGGGACATAAGGTACACTGAAGCTTTCTTT. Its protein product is CASSWDIRYTEAFF.

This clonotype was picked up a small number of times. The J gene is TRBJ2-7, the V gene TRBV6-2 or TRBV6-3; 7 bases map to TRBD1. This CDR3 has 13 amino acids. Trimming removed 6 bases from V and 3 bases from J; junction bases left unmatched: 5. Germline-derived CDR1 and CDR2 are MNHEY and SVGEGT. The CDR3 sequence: CASRLRDSYEQYF. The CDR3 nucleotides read TGTGCCAGCAGGCTCCGGGACAGCTACGAGCAGTACTTC.

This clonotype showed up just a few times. The CDR3 DNA is TGTGCCAGCAGCTTGGCCCTCGGACAGGTTGGCGAGCAGTACTTC. Its protein is CASSLALGQVGEQYF. The V gene is TRBV5-4, the J gene TRBJ2-7; TRBD1 matches 7 bases. V shed 0 bases, J shed 6 bases, and the junction held 9 bases outside the gene matches. From germline, CDR1 is SGHNT and CDR2 YYREEE (reference sequence). CDR3 length equals 15 residues.

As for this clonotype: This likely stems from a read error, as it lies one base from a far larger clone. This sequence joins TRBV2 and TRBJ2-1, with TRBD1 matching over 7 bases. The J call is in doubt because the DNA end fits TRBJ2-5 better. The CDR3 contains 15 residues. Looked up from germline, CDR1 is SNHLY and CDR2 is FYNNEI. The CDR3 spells CASHEPLRGWETQYF. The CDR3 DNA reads TGTGCCAGCCATGAACCCCTCAGGGGGTGGGAGACCCAGTACTTC.

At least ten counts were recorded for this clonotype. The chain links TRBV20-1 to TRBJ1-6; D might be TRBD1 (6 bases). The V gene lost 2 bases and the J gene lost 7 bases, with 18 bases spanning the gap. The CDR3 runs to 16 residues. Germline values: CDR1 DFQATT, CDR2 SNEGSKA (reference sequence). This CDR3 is CSARKGTSEWNSPLHF. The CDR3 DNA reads TGCAGTGCTAGAAAAGGGACAAGCGAGTGGAATTCACCCCTCCACTTT.

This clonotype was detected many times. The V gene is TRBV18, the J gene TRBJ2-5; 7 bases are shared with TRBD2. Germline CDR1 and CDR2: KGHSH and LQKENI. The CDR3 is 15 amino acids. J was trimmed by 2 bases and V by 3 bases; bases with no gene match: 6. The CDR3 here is CASSPRLAQQETQYF. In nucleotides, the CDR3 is TGTGCCAGCTCACCCCGACTAGCCCAACAAGAGACCCAGTACTTC.

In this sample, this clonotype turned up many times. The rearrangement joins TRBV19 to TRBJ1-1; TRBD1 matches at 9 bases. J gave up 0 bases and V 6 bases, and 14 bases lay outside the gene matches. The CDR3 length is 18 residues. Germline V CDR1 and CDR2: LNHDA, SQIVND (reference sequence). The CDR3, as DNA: TGTGCCAGTAGAAAAGCTGGACAGGGGCGGTTTATGAACACTGAAGCTTTCTTT. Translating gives CASRKAGQGRFMNTEAFF. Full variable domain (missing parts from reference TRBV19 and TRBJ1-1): DGGITQSPKYLFRKEGQNVTLSCEQNLNHDAMYWYRQDPGQGLRLIYYSQIVNDFQKGDIAEGYSVSREKKESFPLTVTSAQKNPTAFYLCASRKAGQGRFMNTEAFFGQGTRLTVV.

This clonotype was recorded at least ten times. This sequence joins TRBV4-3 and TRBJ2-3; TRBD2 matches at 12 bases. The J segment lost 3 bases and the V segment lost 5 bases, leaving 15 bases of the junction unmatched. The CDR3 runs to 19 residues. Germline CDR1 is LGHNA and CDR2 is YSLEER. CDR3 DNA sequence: TGCGCCAGCAGCGAGAGCAGGGGTCCGACTAGCGGGAGAACAGATACGCAGTATTTT. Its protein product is CASSESRGPTSGRTDTQYF.

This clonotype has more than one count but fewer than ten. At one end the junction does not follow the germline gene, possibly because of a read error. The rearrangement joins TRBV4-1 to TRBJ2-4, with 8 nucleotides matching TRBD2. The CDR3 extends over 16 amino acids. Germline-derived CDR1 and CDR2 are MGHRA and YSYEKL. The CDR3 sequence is CASSQVHGLAQNIQYF. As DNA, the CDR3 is TGCGCCAGCAGCCAAGTCCACGGACTAGCCCAAAACATTCAGTACTTC.

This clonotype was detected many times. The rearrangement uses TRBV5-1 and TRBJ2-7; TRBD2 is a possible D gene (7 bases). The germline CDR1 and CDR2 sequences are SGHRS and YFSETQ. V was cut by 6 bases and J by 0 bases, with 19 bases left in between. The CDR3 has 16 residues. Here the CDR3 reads CASNGEGHLGSYEQYF. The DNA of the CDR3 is TGCGCCAGCAATGGGGAGGGACATCTAGGCTCCTACGAGCAGTACTTC. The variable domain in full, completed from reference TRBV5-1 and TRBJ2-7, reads KAGVTQTPRYLIKTRGQQVTLSCSPISGHRSVSWYQQTPGQGLQFLFEYFSETQRNKGNFPGRFSGRQFSNSRSEMNVSTLELGDSALYLCASNGEGHLGSYEQYFGPGTRLTVT.

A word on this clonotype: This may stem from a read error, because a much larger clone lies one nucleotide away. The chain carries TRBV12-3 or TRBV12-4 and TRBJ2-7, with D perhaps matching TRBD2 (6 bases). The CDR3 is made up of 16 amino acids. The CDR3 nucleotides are TGTGCCAGCATTTTAAACGGACTAACGGTCTTGTACGAGCAGTACTTC. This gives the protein CASILNGLTVLYEQYF.

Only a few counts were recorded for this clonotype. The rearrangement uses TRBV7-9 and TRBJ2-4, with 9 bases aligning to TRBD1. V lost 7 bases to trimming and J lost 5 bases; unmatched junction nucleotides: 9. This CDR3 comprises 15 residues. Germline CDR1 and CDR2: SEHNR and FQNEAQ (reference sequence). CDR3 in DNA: TGTGCCAGCACCAACTCCCGGGACAGGGAAAACATTCAGTACTTC. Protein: CASTNSRDRENIQYF.

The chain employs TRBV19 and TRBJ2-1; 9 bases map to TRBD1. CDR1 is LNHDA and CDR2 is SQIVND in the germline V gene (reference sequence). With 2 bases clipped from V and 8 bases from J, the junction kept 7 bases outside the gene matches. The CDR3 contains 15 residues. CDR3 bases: TGTGCCAGTAGTATACTGGGACAGGGCGGCGATGAGCAGTTCTTC. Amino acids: CASSILGQGGDEQFF.

CDR3: CASSFLGETYEQYF. CDR3 sequence (DNA): TGCGCCAGCAGCTTTCTTGGGGAAACCTACGAGCAGTACTTC. The chain couples TRBV5-1 to TRBJ2-7; D is unclear. This CDR3 spans 14 amino acids. Per the germline V gene, CDR1 is SGHRS and CDR2 is YFSETQ. Trimming cost V 2 bases and J 2 bases, with 11 bases left between them.

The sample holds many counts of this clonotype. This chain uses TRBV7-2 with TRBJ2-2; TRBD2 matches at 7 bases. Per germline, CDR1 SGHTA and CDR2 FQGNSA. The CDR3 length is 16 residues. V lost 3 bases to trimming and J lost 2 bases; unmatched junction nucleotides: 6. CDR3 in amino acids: CASSFGGRENTGELFF. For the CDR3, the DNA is TGTGCCAGCAGCTTTGGCGGGAGAGAAAACACCGGGGAGCTGTTTTTT. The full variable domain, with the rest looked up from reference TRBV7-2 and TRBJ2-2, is GAGVSQSPSNKVTEKGKDVELRCDPISGHTALYWYRQSLGQGLEFLIYFQGNSAPDKSGLPSDRFSAERTGGSVSTLTIQRTQQEDSAVYLCASSFGGRENTGELFFGEGSRLTVL.

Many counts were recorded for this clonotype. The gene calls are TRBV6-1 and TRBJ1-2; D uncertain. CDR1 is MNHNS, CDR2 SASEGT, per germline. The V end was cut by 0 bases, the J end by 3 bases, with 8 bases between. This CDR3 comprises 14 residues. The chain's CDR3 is CASSEADEHYGYTF. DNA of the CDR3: TGTGCCAGCAGTGAAGCGGACGAGCACTATGGCTACACCTTC.

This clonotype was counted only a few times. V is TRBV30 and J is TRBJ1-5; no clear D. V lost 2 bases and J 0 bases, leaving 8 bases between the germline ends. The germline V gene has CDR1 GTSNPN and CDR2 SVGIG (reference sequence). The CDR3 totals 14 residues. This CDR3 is CAWSLYSSNQPQHF. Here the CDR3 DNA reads TGTGCCTGGAGTCTTTACAGTAGCAATCAGCCCCAGCATTTT.

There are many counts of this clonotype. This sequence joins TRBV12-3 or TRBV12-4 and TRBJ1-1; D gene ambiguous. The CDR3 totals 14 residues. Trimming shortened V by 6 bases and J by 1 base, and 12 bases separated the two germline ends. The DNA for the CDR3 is TGTGCCAGCAGCTCCGGGCGGTGGAACACTGAAGCTTTCTTT. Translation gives CASSSGRWNTEAFF.

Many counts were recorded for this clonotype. CDR3 loop: CASSEWQGSNQPQHF. The CDR3, as DNA: TGTGCCAGCAGTGAATGGCAGGGCAGCAATCAGCCCCAGCATTTT. The chain links TRBV2 to TRBJ1-5, with D possibly TRBD1 on 5 matching bases. The V end lost 2 bases, the J end lost 1 base, and 9 bases lay between the germline ends. The germline V gene encodes CDR1 SNHLY and CDR2 FYNNEI. This CDR3 contains 15 residues.

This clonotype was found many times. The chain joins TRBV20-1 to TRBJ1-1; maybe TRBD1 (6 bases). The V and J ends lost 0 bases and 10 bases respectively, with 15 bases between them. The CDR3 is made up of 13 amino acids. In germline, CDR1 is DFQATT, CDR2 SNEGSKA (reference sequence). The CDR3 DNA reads TGCAGTGCTAGAGATGGGGGGGCCTCAGGAGCTTTCTTT. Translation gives CSARDGGASGAFF.

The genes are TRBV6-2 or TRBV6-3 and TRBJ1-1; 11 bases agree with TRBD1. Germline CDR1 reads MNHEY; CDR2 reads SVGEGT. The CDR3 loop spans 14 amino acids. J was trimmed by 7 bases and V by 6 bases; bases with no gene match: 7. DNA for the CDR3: TGTGCCAGCAGAACCGGACAGGGGGCGGGTGAAGCTTTCTTT. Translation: CASRTGQGAGEAFF.

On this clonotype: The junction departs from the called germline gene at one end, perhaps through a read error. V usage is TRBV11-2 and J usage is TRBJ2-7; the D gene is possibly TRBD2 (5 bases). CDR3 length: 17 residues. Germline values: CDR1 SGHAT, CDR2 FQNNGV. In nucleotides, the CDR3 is TGCGCCAGCAGCCAAGTCGCCGCCTCTCGGGGTACCTACGAGCAGTACTTC. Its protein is CASSQVAASRGTYEQYF.

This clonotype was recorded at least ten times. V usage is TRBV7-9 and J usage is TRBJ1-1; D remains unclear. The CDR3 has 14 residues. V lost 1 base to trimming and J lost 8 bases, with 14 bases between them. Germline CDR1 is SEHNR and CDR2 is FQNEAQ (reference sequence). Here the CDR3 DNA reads TGTGCCAGCAGCTTAGGAGACACCAGGACCGAAGCTTTCTTT. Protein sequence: CASSLGDTRTEAFF. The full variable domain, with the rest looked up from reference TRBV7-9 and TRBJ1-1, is DTGVSQNPRHKITKRGQNVTFRCDPISEHNRLYWYRQTLGQGPEFLTYFQNEAQLEKSRLLSDRFSAERPKGSFSTLEIQRTEQGDSAMYLCASSLGDTRTEAFFGQGTRLTVV.